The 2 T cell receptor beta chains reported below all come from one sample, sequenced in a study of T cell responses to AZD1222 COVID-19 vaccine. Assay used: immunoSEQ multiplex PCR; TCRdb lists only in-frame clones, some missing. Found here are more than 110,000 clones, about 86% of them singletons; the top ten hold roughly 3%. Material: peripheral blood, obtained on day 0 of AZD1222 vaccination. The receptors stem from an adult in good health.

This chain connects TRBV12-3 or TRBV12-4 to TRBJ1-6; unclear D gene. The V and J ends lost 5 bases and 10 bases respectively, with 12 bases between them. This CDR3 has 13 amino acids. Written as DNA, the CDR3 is TGTGCCAGCAGTCGGAGGATAGTCTCACCCCTCCACTTT. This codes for CASSRRIVSPLHF.

As DNA, the CDR3 is TGCGCCAGCAGGGGGCATTGGGCTTTCTTT. It translates to CASRGHWAFF. The chain employs TRBV5-1 and TRBJ1-1; tentatively, D is TRBD1 (5 bases). The CDR3 runs 10 residues. Germline lookup yields CDR1 SGHRS and CDR2 YFSETQ. V gave up 5 bases and J gave up 11 bases, with 10 bases separating them.